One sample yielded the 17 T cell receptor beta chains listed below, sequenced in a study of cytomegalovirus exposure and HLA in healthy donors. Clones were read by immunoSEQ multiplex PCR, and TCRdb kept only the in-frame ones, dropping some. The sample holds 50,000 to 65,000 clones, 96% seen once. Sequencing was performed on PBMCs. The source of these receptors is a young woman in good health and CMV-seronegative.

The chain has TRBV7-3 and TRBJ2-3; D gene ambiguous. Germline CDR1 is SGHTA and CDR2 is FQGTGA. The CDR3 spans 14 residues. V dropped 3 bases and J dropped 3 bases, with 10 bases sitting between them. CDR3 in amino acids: CASSLGSWTDTQYF. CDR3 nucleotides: TGTGCCAGCAGCTTGGGCTCCTGGACAGATACGCAGTATTTT.

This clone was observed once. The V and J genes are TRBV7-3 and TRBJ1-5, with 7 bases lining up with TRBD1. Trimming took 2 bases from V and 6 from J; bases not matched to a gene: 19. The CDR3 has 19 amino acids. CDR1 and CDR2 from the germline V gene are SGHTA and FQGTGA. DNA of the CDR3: TGTGCCAGCAGCTTATTTGGCGGGTCAGGGGGTCGGGTGGGTCAGCCCCAGCATTTT. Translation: CASSLFGGSGGRVGQPQHF.

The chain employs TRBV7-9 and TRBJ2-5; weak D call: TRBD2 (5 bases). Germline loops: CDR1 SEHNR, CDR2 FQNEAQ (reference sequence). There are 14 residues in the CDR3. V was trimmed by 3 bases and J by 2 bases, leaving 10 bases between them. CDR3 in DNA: TGTGCCAGCAGCTTTTCCGGGGTACAAGAGACCCAGTACTTC. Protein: CASSFSGVQETQYF.

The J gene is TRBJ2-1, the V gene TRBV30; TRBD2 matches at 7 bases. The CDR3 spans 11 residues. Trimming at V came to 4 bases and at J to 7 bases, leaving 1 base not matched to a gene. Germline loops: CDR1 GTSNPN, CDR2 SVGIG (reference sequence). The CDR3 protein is CAWNSGNEQFF. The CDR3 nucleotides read TGTGCCTGGAATAGCGGGAATGAGCAGTTCTTC.

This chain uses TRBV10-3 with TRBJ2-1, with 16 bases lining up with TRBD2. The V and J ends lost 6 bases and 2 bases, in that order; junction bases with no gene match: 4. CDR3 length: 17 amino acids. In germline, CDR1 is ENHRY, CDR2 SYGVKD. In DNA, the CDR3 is TGTGCCATCAGGGGACTAGCGGGAGGGTCCGCCTACAATGAGCAGTTCTTC. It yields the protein CAIRGLAGGSAYNEQFF.

CDR3 in DNA: TGTGCCAGCAGCTTAGAGGGGGACTACGAGCAGTACTTC. It yields the protein CASSLEGDYEQYF. The chain employs TRBV7-2 and TRBJ2-7, with TRBD1 as a possible D gene (6 bases). CDR3 size: 13 residues. Germline V gives CDR1 SGHTA, CDR2 FQGNSA. Trimming stripped 1 base from V and 3 bases from J, with 7 bases between.

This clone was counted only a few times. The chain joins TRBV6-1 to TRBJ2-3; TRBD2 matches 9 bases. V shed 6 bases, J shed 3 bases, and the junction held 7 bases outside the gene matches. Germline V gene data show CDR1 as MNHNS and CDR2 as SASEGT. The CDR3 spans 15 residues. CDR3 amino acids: CASSVIAGETDTQYF. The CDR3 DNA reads TGTGCCAGCAGCGTAATAGCGGGAGAGACAGATACGCAGTATTTT.

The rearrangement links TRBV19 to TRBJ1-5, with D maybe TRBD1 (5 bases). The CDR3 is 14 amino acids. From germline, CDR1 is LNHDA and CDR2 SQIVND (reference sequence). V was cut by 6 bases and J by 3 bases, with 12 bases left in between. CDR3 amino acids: CASRSGENNQPQHF. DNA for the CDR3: TGTGCCAGTAGGTCGGGGGAAAACAATCAGCCCCAGCATTTT.

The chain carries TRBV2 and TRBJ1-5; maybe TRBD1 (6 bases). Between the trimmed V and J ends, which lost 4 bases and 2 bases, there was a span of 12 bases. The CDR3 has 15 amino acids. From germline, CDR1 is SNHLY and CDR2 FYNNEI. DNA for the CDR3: TGTGCCAGCAGTGGGGGAAACAGGGGCAATCAGCCCCAGCATTTT. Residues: CASSGGNRGNQPQHF.

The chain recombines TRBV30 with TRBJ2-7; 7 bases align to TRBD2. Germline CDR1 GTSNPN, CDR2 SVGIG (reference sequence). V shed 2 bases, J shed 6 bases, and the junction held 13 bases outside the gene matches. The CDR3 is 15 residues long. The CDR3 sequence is CAWSTPSGWRGEQYF. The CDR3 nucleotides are TGTGCCTGGAGTACGCCTAGCGGTTGGCGGGGCGAGCAGTACTTC.

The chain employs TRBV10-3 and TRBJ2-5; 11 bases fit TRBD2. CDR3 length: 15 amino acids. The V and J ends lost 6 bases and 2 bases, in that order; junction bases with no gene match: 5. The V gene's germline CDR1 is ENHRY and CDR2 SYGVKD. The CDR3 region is CAIRGTSGGQETQYF. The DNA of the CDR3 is TGTGCCATCAGGGGAACTAGCGGGGGACAAGAGACCCAGTACTTC.

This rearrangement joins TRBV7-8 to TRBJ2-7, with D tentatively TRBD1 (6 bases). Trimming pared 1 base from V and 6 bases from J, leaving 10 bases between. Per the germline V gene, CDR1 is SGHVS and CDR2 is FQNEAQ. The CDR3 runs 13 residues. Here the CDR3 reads CASSLGGRPEQYF. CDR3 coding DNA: TGTGCCAGCAGCTTAGGGGGGCGGCCCGAGCAGTACTTC.

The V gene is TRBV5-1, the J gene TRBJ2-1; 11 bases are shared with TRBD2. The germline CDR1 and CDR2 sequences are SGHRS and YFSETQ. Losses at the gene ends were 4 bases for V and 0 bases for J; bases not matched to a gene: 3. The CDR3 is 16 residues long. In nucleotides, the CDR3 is TGCGCCAGCAGCACTAGCGGGAGTCTCTCCTACAATGAGCAGTTCTTC. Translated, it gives CASSTSGSLSYNEQFF.

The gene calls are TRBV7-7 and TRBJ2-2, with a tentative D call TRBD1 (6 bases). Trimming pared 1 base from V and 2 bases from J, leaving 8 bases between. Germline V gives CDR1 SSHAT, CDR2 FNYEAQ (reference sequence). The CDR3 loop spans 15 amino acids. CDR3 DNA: TGTGCCAGCAGCTTAGGGACAGCCAACACCGGGGAGCTGTTTTTT. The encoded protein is CASSLGTANTGELFF.

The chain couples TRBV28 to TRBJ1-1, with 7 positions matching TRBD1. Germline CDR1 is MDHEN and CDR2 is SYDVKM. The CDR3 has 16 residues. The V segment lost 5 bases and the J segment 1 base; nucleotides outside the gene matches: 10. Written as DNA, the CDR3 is TGTGCCAGCAGTCTACAGCCCTGGACAGGGAACACTGAAGCTTTCTTT. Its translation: CASSLQPWTGNTEAFF.

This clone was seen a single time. In DNA, the CDR3 is TGTGCCAGCAGCTTAGACACTTACAATGAGCAGTTCTTC. Translating gives CASSLDTYNEQFF. The J gene is TRBJ2-1, the V gene TRBV5-4; D unclear. CDR1 and CDR2 (germline): SGHNT, YYREEE (reference sequence). Deletions cut 2 bases from V and 4 bases from J, with 7 bases between. CDR3 length: 13 residues.

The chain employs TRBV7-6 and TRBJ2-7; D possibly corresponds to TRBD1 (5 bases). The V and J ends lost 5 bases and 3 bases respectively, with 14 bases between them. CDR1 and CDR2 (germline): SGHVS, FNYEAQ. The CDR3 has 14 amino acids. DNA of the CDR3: TGTGCCAGCAGCCCCCGCCAGGGTGGCTACGAGCAGTACTTC. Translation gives CASSPRQGGYEQYF.